This is a list of T cell receptor beta chains from one sample in a study of cytomegalovirus exposure and HLA in healthy donors. Repertoires were generated with immunoSEQ multiplex PCR, while TCRdb's copy carries only in-frame clones and drops some. This table holds roughly 140,000 clones, almost 85% found once. The sequenced sample was PBMCs. These TCRs come from a man under 40 in good health and CMV-seropositive. The CDR3 runs from the conserved cysteine through the conserved F or W. The D gene is left open where the match is weak. A row's size may be missing; if present it is once, few, many or a size class.

cdr3_length: 15
v_call: TRBV4-3
clone_size: .
j_call: TRBJ2-1
d_call: TRBD2
cdr3_nt: TGCGCCAGCAGCCAATTATCTAGCGGGGGCGATGAGCAGTTCTTC
cdr3_aa: CASSQLSSGGDEQFF

cdr3_length: 15
v_call: TRBV5-6
clone_size: .
j_call: TRBJ1-2
d_call: .
cdr3_nt: TGTGCCAGCAGCTTGGGGGACATAGCTAACTATGGCTACACCTTC
cdr3_aa: CASSLGDIANYGYTF

cdr3_length: 16
v_call: TRBV5-1
clone_size: .
j_call: TRBJ2-1
d_call: TRBD2
cdr3_nt: TGCGCCAGCAGACCAGCGGGAGGGCTAAGGAACAATGAGCAGTTCTTC
cdr3_aa: CASRPAGGLRNNEQFF

cdr3_length: 13
v_call: TRBV2
clone_size: .
j_call: TRBJ2-5
d_call: TRBD1
cdr3_nt: TGTGCCAGCACCTACAGGGGTTTTGAGACCCAGTACTTC
cdr3_aa: CASTYRGFETQYF

cdr3_length: 18
v_call: TRBV7-9
clone_size: .
j_call: TRBJ2-5
d_call: TRBD1
cdr3_nt: TGTGCCAGCAGCTTAAGGGCTCCGGGACAGGGAGGCCAAGAGACCCAGTACTTC
cdr3_aa: CASSLRAPGQGGQETQYF

cdr3_length: 14
v_call: TRBV14
clone_size: .
j_call: TRBJ1-1
d_call: .
cdr3_nt: TGTGCCAGCAGCCCAACAGGGACAACGGGACAAGCTTTCTTT
cdr3_aa: CASSPTGTTGQAFF

cdr3_length: 13
v_call: TRBV30
clone_size: .
j_call: TRBJ2-5
d_call: TRBD1
cdr3_nt: TGTGCCTGGAGCACAGGGGGCATGAAGACCCAGTACTTC
cdr3_aa: CAWSTGGMKTQYF

cdr3_length: 15
v_call: TRBV4-1
clone_size: .
j_call: TRBJ1-2
d_call: TRBD1
cdr3_nt: TGCGCCAGCAGCGGAGGGACAGGGGCTCTCTATGGCTACACCTTC
cdr3_aa: CASSGGTGALYGYTF

cdr3_length: 13
v_call: TRBV14
clone_size: .
j_call: TRBJ2-5
d_call: .
cdr3_nt: TGTGCCAGCAGCCAAGGGCAAATAGAGACCCAGTACTTC
cdr3_aa: CASSQGQIETQYF

cdr3_length: 13
v_call: TRBV7-9
clone_size: .
j_call: TRBJ1-1
d_call: .
cdr3_nt: TGTGCCAGCAGCCACGACAGGAACACTGAAGCTTTCTTT
cdr3_aa: CASSHDRNTEAFF

cdr3_length: 12
v_call: TRBV29-1
clone_size: .
j_call: TRBJ2-1
d_call: TRBD2
cdr3_nt: TGCAGCGTTGGCGGGGGTTACAATGAGCAGTTCTTC
cdr3_aa: CSVGGGYNEQFF

cdr3_length: 15
v_call: TRBV5-1
clone_size: .
j_call: TRBJ1-4
d_call: .
cdr3_nt: TGCGCCAGCAGCTTTGGACATCTAACTAATGAAAAACTGTTTTTT
cdr3_aa: CASSFGHLTNEKLFF

cdr3_length: 14
v_call: TRBV9
clone_size: .
j_call: TRBJ2-3
d_call: .
cdr3_nt: TGTGCCAGCAGGCGGGGGTGGGGGCCAGATACGCAGTATTTT
cdr3_aa: CASRRGWGPDTQYF

cdr3_length: 17
v_call: TRBV18
clone_size: .
j_call: TRBJ2-1
d_call: TRBD1
cdr3_nt: TGTGCCAGCTCACCACTTACCGAGACAGGGTTTTTAAATGAGCAGTTCTTC
cdr3_aa: CASSPLTETGFLNEQFF

cdr3_length: 14
v_call: TRBV2
clone_size: .
j_call: TRBJ1-3
d_call: .
cdr3_nt: TGTGCCAGCAGTGAGGCAGGGATTGGAAACACCATATATTTT
cdr3_aa: CASSEAGIGNTIYF

cdr3_length: 13
v_call: TRBV6-4
clone_size: .
j_call: TRBJ1-1
d_call: .
cdr3_nt: TGTGCCAGCAAGCTCGAGGTGGACACTGAAGCTTTCTTT
cdr3_aa: CASKLEVDTEAFF

cdr3_length: 13
v_call: TRBV6-1
clone_size: .
j_call: TRBJ1-5
d_call: .
cdr3_nt: TGTGCCAGCAGTCTCAGGGAAAATCAGCCCCAGCATTTT
cdr3_aa: CASSLRENQPQHF

cdr3_length: 17
v_call: TRBV28
clone_size: once
j_call: TRBJ2-7
d_call: .
cdr3_nt: TGTGCCAGCAGTCAGGGGACCCCAACGCTCTTATCCTACGAGCAGTACTTC
cdr3_aa: CASSQGTPTLLSYEQYF

cdr3_length: 14
v_call: TRBV6-4
clone_size: few
j_call: TRBJ2-2
d_call: .
cdr3_nt: TGTGCCAGCAGTGACTCGGCGGAAACCGGGGAGCTGTTTTTT
cdr3_aa: CASSDSAETGELFF

cdr3_length: 15
v_call: TRBV7-9
clone_size: .
j_call: TRBJ1-1
d_call: TRBD1
cdr3_nt: TGTGCCAGCAGCGCCGACAGGGGGCTAGGGACTGAAGCTTTCTTT
cdr3_aa: CASSADRGLGTEAFF

cdr3_length: 11
v_call: TRBV28
clone_size: .
j_call: TRBJ2-1
d_call: .
cdr3_nt: TGTGCCAGCAGTTTTCGGGGAGAGCAGTTCTTC
cdr3_aa: CASSFRGEQFF

cdr3_length: 14
v_call: TRBV9
clone_size: .
j_call: TRBJ2-7
d_call: .
cdr3_nt: TGTGCCAGCAGCGTCTTCGGAGGACGGGGCGAGCAGTACTTC
cdr3_aa: CASSVFGGRGEQYF

cdr3_length: 15
v_call: TRBV6-5
clone_size: .
j_call: TRBJ2-1
d_call: .
cdr3_nt: TGTGCCAGCAGTTACGGGAGCGGGTCTTACAATGAGCAGTTCTTC
cdr3_aa: CASSYGSGSYNEQFF

cdr3_length: 14
v_call: TRBV5-1
clone_size: .
j_call: TRBJ1-1
d_call: .
cdr3_nt: TGCGCCAGCAGCTTGGTAGGGGAAGGGACTGAAGCTTTCTTT
cdr3_aa: CASSLVGEGTEAFF

cdr3_length: 14
v_call: TRBV18
clone_size: .
j_call: TRBJ2-3
d_call: .
cdr3_nt: TGTGCCAGCTCGCCCACGTCTACCCCAGATACGCAGTATTTT
cdr3_aa: CASSPTSTPDTQYF

cdr3_length: 15
v_call: TRBV6-5
clone_size: .
j_call: TRBJ2-1
d_call: TRBD1
cdr3_nt: TGTGCCAGCAGTTCGCCGGGACAGGGCTACAATGAGCAGTTCTTC
cdr3_aa: CASSSPGQGYNEQFF

cdr3_length: 14
v_call: TRBV11-2
clone_size: once
j_call: TRBJ2-7
d_call: TRBD1
cdr3_nt: TGTGCCAGCAGCTCCGGGACAGGGTCCTACGAGCAGTACTTC
cdr3_aa: CASSSGTGSYEQYF

cdr3_length: 12
v_call: TRBV11-2
clone_size: .
j_call: TRBJ2-5
d_call: .
cdr3_nt: TGTGCCAGCAGCTTACAACTTGAGACCCAGTACTTC
cdr3_aa: CASSLQLETQYF

cdr3_length: 13
v_call: TRBV18
clone_size: .
j_call: TRBJ2-6
d_call: .
cdr3_nt: TGTGCCAGCTCATCCGGTCGGGCCAACGTCCTGACTTTC
cdr3_aa: CASSSGRANVLTF

cdr3_length: 16
v_call: TRBV2
clone_size: few
j_call: TRBJ2-3
d_call: TRBD2
cdr3_nt: TGTGCCAGCAGTTACCTCAGCGGGAGAGCTACAGATACGCAGTATTTT
cdr3_aa: CASSYLSGRATDTQYF

cdr3_length: 10
v_call: TRBV6-1
clone_size: .
j_call: TRBJ2-5
d_call: .
cdr3_nt: TGTGCCAGCAGCATAGAGACCCAGTACTTC
cdr3_aa: CASSIETQYF

cdr3_length: 20
v_call: TRBV13
clone_size: .
j_call: TRBJ2-6
d_call: TRBD1
cdr3_nt: TGTGCCAGCAGCTTAGGCAGGGCAGGGGGATTTTACTCTGGGGCCAACGTCCTGACTTTC
cdr3_aa: CASSLGRAGGFYSGANVLTF

cdr3_length: 15
v_call: TRBV2
clone_size: .
j_call: TRBJ2-7
d_call: .
cdr3_nt: TGTGCCAGCAGTGAAGCCTCCTCCGCTACCCACGAGCAGTACTTC
cdr3_aa: CASSEASSATHEQYF

cdr3_length: 14
v_call: TRBV19
clone_size: few
j_call: TRBJ1-2
d_call: TRBD1
cdr3_nt: TGTGCCAGTAGCATGGGACAGGTACCTGGAGGCTACACCTTC
cdr3_aa: CASSMGQVPGGYTF

cdr3_length: 18
v_call: TRBV7-2
clone_size: .
j_call: TRBJ2-7
d_call: TRBD2
cdr3_nt: TGTGCCAGCAGCCCAGTTGGGACTAGCGGGGGCCCCCTCTACGAGCAGTACTTC
cdr3_aa: CASSPVGTSGGPLYEQYF